These T cell receptor beta chains were read from a single sample in a study of molecular identifiers for immune sequencing clone quantification. Using its own MiXCR run on the PCR reads, TCRdb lists one record per CDR3 protein. Of 37,000 or so distinct CDR3 sequences in the sample, approximately 24% were seen once. Sample: naive CD8+ T cells from blood, with Jurkat cell RNA spiked in. All receptors derive from a human donor in good health. Some libraries in this study had Jurkat cell RNA spiked in. The CDR3 runs from the conserved cysteine through the conserved F or W. Fields, in order: D gene, V gene, clone size, J gene, CDR3 protein, CDR3 DNA. A D gene is named only where the DNA matches it firmly. Where a row states a size, it is once, few, many or the class of an expanded clone; other rows omit it.

D gene: NA; V gene: TRBV4-1; clone size: many; J gene: TRBJ2-1; CDR3 protein: CASSQDSGRISYNEQFF; CDR3 DNA: TGCGCCAGCAGCCAAGATTCAGGACGGATCTCCTACAATGAGCAGTTCTTC
D gene: TRBD1; V gene: TRBV20-1; clone size: NA; J gene: TRBJ1-2; CDR3 protein: CSAGVYPGQENYGYTF; CDR3 DNA: TGCAGTGCTGGCGTCTATCCAGGACAGGAGAACTATGGCTACACCTTC
D gene: NA; V gene: TRBV6-5; clone size: NA; J gene: TRBJ2-5; CDR3 protein: CASSYSSSVETQYF; CDR3 DNA: TGTGCCAGCAGTTACTCATCGAGCGTGGAGACCCAGTACTTC
D gene: TRBD2; V gene: TRBV2; clone size: many; J gene: TRBJ2-4; CDR3 protein: CASSEEREWTKNIQYF; CDR3 DNA: TGTGCCAGCAGTGAAGAGCGGGAGTGGACCAAAAACATTCAGTACTTC
D gene: TRBD1; V gene: TRBV3-1; clone size: NA; J gene: TRBJ1-2; CDR3 protein: CASTVWDRELNYGFTF; CDR3 DNA: TGTGCCAGCACCGTGTGGGACAGAGAACTTAACTATGGCTTCACCTTC
D gene: TRBD1; V gene: TRBV4-1; clone size: many; J gene: TRBJ1-1; CDR3 protein: CASSPGQVNTEAFF; CDR3 DNA: TGCGCCAGCAGCCCAGGACAGGTGAACACTGAAGCTTTCTTT
D gene: NA; V gene: TRBV12-3/TRBV12-4; clone size: many; J gene: TRBJ1-1; CDR3 protein: CASSPPGTEAFF; CDR3 DNA: TGTGCCAGCAGTCCCCCAGGCACTGAAGCTTTCTTT
D gene: NA; V gene: TRBV7-9; clone size: many; J gene: TRBJ1-1; CDR3 protein: CASSPPGRQRGLNTEAFF; CDR3 DNA: TGTGCCAGCAGCCCCCCAGGGAGGCAGAGGGGTTTGAACACTGAAGCTTTCTTT
D gene: NA; V gene: TRBV4-3; clone size: NA; J gene: TRBJ2-7; CDR3 protein: CASSQDIGVAEQYF; CDR3 DNA: TGCGCCAGCAGCCAAGATATTGGTGTGGCCGAGCAGTACTTC
D gene: NA; V gene: TRBV6-2/TRBV6-3; clone size: many; J gene: TRBJ2-7; CDR3 protein: CASSYARVGDEQYF; CDR3 DNA: TGTGCCAGCAGTTACGCCAGGGTGGGCGACGAGCAGTACTTC
D gene: TRBD1; V gene: TRBV20-1; clone size: many; J gene: TRBJ2-3; CDR3 protein: CSARAGGSTDTQYF; CDR3 DNA: TGCAGTGCTAGAGCAGGGGGAAGCACAGATACGCAGTATTTT
D gene: NA; V gene: TRBV12-3/TRBV12-4; clone size: NA; J gene: TRBJ1-2; CDR3 protein: CASSSSLIQGSHGYTF; CDR3 DNA: TGTGCCAGCAGTTCGAGTCTGATACAGGGTAGCCATGGCTACACCTTC
D gene: NA; V gene: TRBV5-4; clone size: many; J gene: TRBJ1-1; CDR3 protein: CASSWGTTEAFF; CDR3 DNA: TGTGCCAGCAGCTGGGGGACAACTGAAGCTTTCTTT
D gene: TRBD1; V gene: TRBV4-3; clone size: many; J gene: TRBJ1-1; CDR3 protein: CASSQDWDSMNTEAFF; CDR3 DNA: TGCGCCAGCAGCCAAGACTGGGACAGCATGAACACTGAAGCTTTCTTT
D gene: NA; V gene: TRBV27; clone size: NA; J gene: TRBJ2-7; CDR3 protein: CASSFSGRGFAYEQYF; CDR3 DNA: TGTGCCAGCAGTTTTTCGGGACGGGGGTTCGCCTACGAGCAGTACTTC
D gene: TRBD1; V gene: TRBV4-1; clone size: many; J gene: TRBJ2-7; CDR3 protein: CASSLGTGTYEQYF; CDR3 DNA: TGCGCCAGCAGCCTAGGGACAGGGACCTACGAGCAGTACTTC
D gene: NA; V gene: TRBV28; clone size: NA; J gene: TRBJ2-7; CDR3 protein: CASSSLGTAPAFSYEQYF; CDR3 DNA: TGTGCCAGCAGTTCCCTCGGGACGGCTCCCGCTTTCTCCTACGAGCAGTACTTC
D gene: TRBD1; V gene: TRBV6-5; clone size: many; J gene: TRBJ2-3; CDR3 protein: CASSYYTGGSDTQYF; CDR3 DNA: TGTGCCAGCAGTTATTATACAGGGGGATCAGATACGCAGTATTTT
D gene: TRBD2; V gene: TRBV29-1; clone size: few; J gene: TRBJ2-7; CDR3 protein: CSVEDGREGLYEQYF; CDR3 DNA: TGCAGCGTTGAAGATGGGCGGGAGGGCCTATACGAGCAGTACTTC
D gene: TRBD2; V gene: TRBV9; clone size: many; J gene: TRBJ2-2; CDR3 protein: CASAGGGGTGELFF; CDR3 DNA: TGTGCCAGCGCGGGGGGCGGAGGCACCGGGGAGCTGTTTTTT
D gene: NA; V gene: TRBV6-5; clone size: few; J gene: TRBJ1-5; CDR3 protein: CASSQGPYRPQHF; CDR3 DNA: TGTGCCAGCAGCCAAGGACCTTATCGGCCCCAGCATTTT
D gene: TRBD2; V gene: TRBV4-3; clone size: many; J gene: TRBJ2-3; CDR3 protein: CASSQAREGFTDTQYF; CDR3 DNA: TGCGCCAGCAGCCAAGCACGGGAGGGGTTCACAGATACGCAGTATTTT
D gene: TRBD1; V gene: TRBV7-8; clone size: NA; J gene: TRBJ1-1; CDR3 protein: CASSTGQGGTEAFF; CDR3 DNA: TGTGCCAGCAGCACGGGACAGGGTGGCACTGAAGCTTTCTTT
D gene: NA; V gene: TRBV27; clone size: many; J gene: TRBJ1-1; CDR3 protein: CASKTARDTEAFF; CDR3 DNA: TGTGCCAGCAAAACAGCCAGGGACACTGAAGCTTTCTTT
D gene: NA; V gene: TRBV4-1; clone size: many; J gene: TRBJ1-5; CDR3 protein: CASSQERHLNQPQHF; CDR3 DNA: TGCGCCAGCAGCCAAGAAAGACACCTCAATCAGCCCCAGCATTTT
D gene: NA; V gene: TRBV4-1; clone size: NA; J gene: TRBJ2-1; CDR3 protein: CASSLIPLTGREQFF; CDR3 DNA: TGCGCCAGCAGCCTAATACCGTTAACAGGACGCGAGCAGTTCTTC
D gene: NA; V gene: TRBV19; clone size: many; J gene: TRBJ1-5; CDR3 protein: CASTFRGGNQPQHF; CDR3 DNA: TGTGCCAGTACCTTCAGGGGAGGCAATCAGCCCCAGCATTTT
D gene: NA; V gene: TRBV7-9; clone size: NA; J gene: TRBJ1-5; CDR3 protein: CASSLVGGGGSNQPQHF; CDR3 DNA: TGTGCCAGCAGCTTAGTTGGAGGAGGAGGTAGCAATCAGCCCCAGCATTTT
D gene: NA; V gene: TRBV6-2/TRBV6-3; clone size: many; J gene: TRBJ1-1; CDR3 protein: CASSYVGVEAFF; CDR3 DNA: TGTGCCAGCAGTTACGTCGGAGTTGAAGCTTTCTTT
D gene: NA; V gene: TRBV19; clone size: many; J gene: TRBJ2-1; CDR3 protein: CASSLASHNEQFF; CDR3 DNA: TGTGCCAGTAGCCTGGCCTCCCACAATGAGCAGTTCTTC
D gene: NA; V gene: TRBV19; clone size: many; J gene: TRBJ2-5; CDR3 protein: CASSIRDTTGETQYF; CDR3 DNA: TGTGCCAGTAGTATTCGGGACACCACGGGAGAGACCCAGTACTTC
D gene: TRBD2; V gene: TRBV4-3; clone size: many; J gene: TRBJ2-7; CDR3 protein: CASSQALGLAYEQYF; CDR3 DNA: TGCGCCAGCAGCCAAGCCTTGGGACTAGCCTACGAGCAGTACTTC
D gene: TRBD2; V gene: TRBV7-9; clone size: many; J gene: TRBJ2-3; CDR3 protein: CASSLAASLAGREDTQYF; CDR3 DNA: TGTGCCAGCAGCTTAGCGGCCTCACTAGCGGGTCGTGAAGATACGCAGTATTTT
D gene: NA; V gene: TRBV4-1; clone size: NA; J gene: TRBJ2-7; CDR3 protein: CASSQLGGSYEQYF; CDR3 DNA: TGCGCCAGCAGCCAATTAGGGGGATCCTACGAGCAGTACTTC
D gene: NA; V gene: TRBV6-5; clone size: few; J gene: TRBJ2-7; CDR3 protein: CASSYGEGGSYEQYF; CDR3 DNA: TGTGCCAGCAGTTACGGGGAAGGGGGCTCCTACGAGCAGTACTTC